Shown below are 26 T cell receptor beta chains from a single sample sequenced in a study of T-cell reconstitution after alpha-beta-depleted transplantation in children. Molecular barcoding with unique molecular identifiers was used for the TCRbeta library. TCRdb ran MiXCR on the PCR reads and lists one entry per CDR3 protein. The table shows about 200,000 distinct CDR3 sequences, with approximately 8.4% occurring only once. Material: PBMCs, mostly from graft donor cells, obtained 360 days after TCRalphabeta/CD19-depleted stem cell transplant. These receptors were taken from a male patient aged 2 to 10 who had a stem cell transplant for acute myeloid leukemia, so the T cells may come from the graft donor.

The chain carries TRBV12-3 or TRBV12-4 and TRBJ1-1; TRBD1 is a possible D gene (5 bases). The CDR3 runs 14 residues. V was cut by 6 bases and J by 0 bases, with 11 bases left in between. The CDR3 region has the DNA TGTGCCAGCAGCCAACAGGTATTGAACACTGAAGCTTTCTTT. Translation: CASSQQVLNTEAFF.

V and J are TRBV20-1 and TRBJ1-2, with D unclear. The germline V gene encodes CDR1 DFQATT and CDR2 SNEGSKA (reference sequence). The V and J ends lost 2 bases and 7 bases respectively, with 11 bases between them. This CDR3 has 12 residues. The DNA of the CDR3 is TGCAGTGCTAGAATCGAGGGCGGTGGCTACACCTTC. This encodes CSARIEGGGYTF.

This clonotype was seen many times. The V gene is TRBV4-2, the J gene TRBJ2-2; possibly TRBD1 for D (5 bases). Deletions cut 1 base from V and 6 bases from J, with 18 bases between. CDR3 length equals 17 residues. CDR1 and CDR2 from the germline V gene are LGHNA and YNFKEQ. CDR3 residues: CASSQGRALLGAGELFF. The CDR3, as DNA: TGTGCCAGCAGCCAAGGGAGAGCGCTCTTAGGGGCCGGGGAGCTGTTTTTT.

This clonotype appeared many times. The chain carries TRBV5-1 and TRBJ2-2; D may match TRBD1 or TRBD2 (6 bases each). V was shortened by 2 bases and J by 1 base, with 12 bases between the two germline ends. Germline CDR1 is SGHRS and CDR2 is YFSETQ. The CDR3 is 16 amino acids. CDR3: CASSFEGGKNTGELFF. The CDR3 nucleotides are TGCGCCAGCAGCTTCGAGGGGGGCAAGAACACCGGGGAGCTGTTTTTT.

This clonotype appeared a few times. V is TRBV7-2 and J is TRBJ2-1, with 7 positions matching TRBD2. Trimming took 1 base from V and 10 from J; bases not matched to a gene: 7. The CDR3 is 14 amino acids. Per germline, CDR1 SGHTA and CDR2 FQGNSA. The CDR3 bases are TGTGCCAGCAGCTTAGGGACTAGTACCGCAGAGCAGTTCTTC. Its protein is CASSLGTSTAEQFF. The full variable domain, in which reference TRBV7-2 and TRBJ2-1 provide the parts outside the CDR3, is GAGVSQSPSNKVTEKGKDVELRCDPISGHTALYWYRQSLGQGLEFLIYFQGNSAPDKSGLPSDRFSAERTGGSVSTLTIQRTQQEDSAVYLCASSLGTSTAEQFFGPGTRLTVL.

This clonotype was detected only a few times. V and J are TRBV20-1 and TRBJ2-7; TRBD2 aligns across 7 bases. V was pared by 3 bases and J by 7 bases, with 9 bases of the junction left unmatched. CDR1 is DFQATT, CDR2 SNEGSKA, per germline (reference sequence). CDR3 length: 13 amino acids. The CDR3 protein is CSARRRGTWEQYV. In DNA form, the CDR3 reads TGCAGTGCTAGGAGGCGGGGGACGTGGGAGCAGTACGTC.

This clonotype was found many times. The chain joins TRBV4-2 to TRBJ2-3; 7 bases are shared with TRBD2. The CDR3 has 13 residues. The germline gives CDR1 LGHNA, CDR2 YNFKEQ. The V gene end was trimmed by 7 bases and the J gene end by 0 bases; junction bases not matched to a gene: 1. The CDR3 DNA reads as TGTGCCAGCACAGCGGGAAGCACAGATACGCAGTATTTT. The encoded protein is CASTAGSTDTQYF.

The chain combines TRBV5-4 with TRBJ2-2; D remains ambiguous. Germline assignment: CDR1 SGHNT and CDR2 YYREEE (reference sequence). Trimming stripped 4 bases from V and 8 bases from J, with 15 bases between. This CDR3 comprises 14 residues. The CDR3 coding sequence is TGTGCCAGCAGCGAAGAATGGCCGACGGGGGAGCTGTTTTTT. Residues: CASSEEWPTGELFF.

This clonotype was seen many times. The V call is TRBV28, the J call TRBJ2-7, with D tentatively TRBD2 (5 bases). Germline lookup yields CDR1 MDHEN and CDR2 SYDVKM. This CDR3 has 14 residues. V lost 6 bases to trimming and J lost 0 bases, with 12 bases between them. CDR3 in amino acids: CASRHYDYSYEQYF. CDR3 nucleotide sequence: TGTGCCAGCAGACACTACGACTACTCCTACGAGCAGTACTTC.

This clonotype came up many times. V gene TRBV4-1 combines with J gene TRBJ2-7; 9 nucleotides align to TRBD2. V shed 1 base and J 6 bases; nucleotides not matched to a gene: 4. Germline assignment: CDR1 MGHRA and CDR2 YSYEKL. This CDR3 region has 14 residues. The CDR3 spells CASSQASGVSEQYF. The DNA of the CDR3 is TGCGCCAGCAGCCAAGCTAGCGGGGTCAGCGAGCAGTACTTC.

This chain links TRBV20-1 with TRBJ2-7; 15 bases align to TRBD2. Germline V lookup: CDR1 DFQATT, CDR2 SNEGSKA (reference sequence). The CDR3 length is 18 residues. J was trimmed by 5 bases and V by 5 bases; bases with no gene match: 16. CDR3 in amino acids: CSAYPGLAGGLAYDEQYF. In nucleotides, the CDR3 is TGCAGTGCTTACCCGGGACTAGCGGGAGGATTGGCCTACGACGAGCAGTACTTC.

This clonotype was detected many times. This chain uses TRBV20-1 with TRBJ2-1, with 7 nucleotides matching TRBD2. Germline V gives CDR1 DFQATT, CDR2 SNEGSKA (reference sequence). V lost 1 base to trimming and J lost 5 bases; unmatched junction nucleotides: 5. There are 14 residues in the CDR3. The CDR3 DNA follows: TGCAGTGCTAGAGCAGCGGGGAGGCACAATGAGCAGTTCTTC. Translated, it gives CSARAAGRHNEQFF.

In its sample, this clonotype was seen a few times. This rearrangement joins TRBV5-1 to TRBJ1-2; TRBD1 is a possible D gene (5 bases). This CDR3 is 13 amino acids long. The germline V gene encodes CDR1 SGHRS and CDR2 YFSETQ. Trimming removed 6 bases from V and 10 bases from J, with 19 bases in between. CDR3: CASMPDRGRDYTF. CDR3 nucleotide sequence: TGCGCCAGCATGCCGGATCGGGGCAGAGACTACACCTTC.

This clonotype was observed a few times. The chain uses TRBV7-9 and TRBJ2-1; D perhaps matches TRBD1 (6 bases). The CDR3 runs 17 residues. Deletions cut 2 bases from V and 2 bases from J, with 16 bases between. Germline values: CDR1 SEHNR, CDR2 FQNEAQ (reference sequence). The CDR3 is CASSLLSHRAAYNEQFF. The CDR3 DNA sequence: TGTGCCAGCAGCTTATTGTCGCACAGGGCGGCCTACAATGAGCAGTTCTTC.

V usage is TRBV12-3 or TRBV12-4 and J usage is TRBJ2-7; D is unresolved. V gave up 3 bases and J gave up 1 base, with 10 bases separating them. The CDR3 contains 14 residues. The CDR3 is CASSFRVLSYEQYF. CDR3 DNA sequence: TGTGCCAGCAGTTTCCGGGTGTTATCCTACGAGCAGTACTTC.

This clonotype has only a few counts. The V gene is TRBV11-2, the J gene TRBJ2-2, with 11 bases lining up with TRBD1. The V gene end was trimmed by 2 bases and the J gene end by 7 bases; junction bases not matched to a gene: 12. CDR3 size: 18 residues. In germline, CDR1 is SGHAT, CDR2 FQNNGV. This CDR3 reads CASSLRAWGQGGRGELFF. CDR3 in DNA: TGTGCCAGCAGCTTAAGGGCCTGGGGACAGGGGGGGCGCGGGGAGCTGTTTTTT.

This clonotype has ten or more counts. The CDR3 sequence: CASSPQGTGELFF. In DNA, the CDR3 is TGTGCCAGCAGTCCACAGGGAACCGGGGAGCTGTTTTTT. The chain couples TRBV12-3 or TRBV12-4 to TRBJ2-2; tentatively, D is TRBD1 (6 bases). The CDR3 runs to 13 residues. Trimming stripped 5 bases from V and 5 bases from J, with 9 bases between.

The chain is built from TRBV7-2 and TRBJ2-2; the D gene is possibly TRBD1 (5 bases). The V end was cut by 1 base, the J end by 3 bases, with 9 bases between. Germline V gene data show CDR1 as SGHTA and CDR2 as FQGNSA. This CDR3 has 15 residues. CDR3 nucleotides: TGTGCCAGCAGCTTAGTGGGGCAGCACACCGGGGAGCTGTTTTTT. The encoded protein is CASSLVGQHTGELFF.

At least ten counts were recorded for this clonotype. The chain employs TRBV12-3 or TRBV12-4 and TRBJ2-3; D is uncertain. The length of the CDR3 is 14 residues. Deletions cut 4 bases from V and 4 bases from J, with 12 bases between. Here the CDR3 DNA reads TGTGCCAGCAGTTCTACCCGTGGGGCAGATACGCAGTATTTT. This translates into CASSSTRGADTQYF.

This clonotype was found many times. The gene calls are TRBV28 and TRBJ2-2; D uncertain. This CDR3 has 15 residues. Trimming cost V 1 base and J 0 bases, with 6 bases left between them. Germline CDR1 and CDR2: MDHEN and SYDVKM. The CDR3 reads CASSLYRSNTGELFF. The CDR3, as DNA: TGTGCCAGCAGTTTATATCGGTCGAACACCGGGGAGCTGTTTTTT.

The genes are TRBV29-1 and TRBJ1-3; 7 bases align to TRBD1. Germline values: CDR1 SQVTM, CDR2 ANQGSEA. With V trimmed by 6 bases and J by 4 bases, 9 bases remained unmatched. The CDR3 runs 14 residues. CDR3 sequence reads: CSVLRQGSGNTIYF. CDR3 in DNA: TGCAGCGTCCTAAGACAGGGCTCCGGAAACACCATATATTTT.

The chain is built from TRBV12-3 or TRBV12-4 and TRBJ2-1; unclear D gene. The V and J ends lost 8 bases and 9 bases respectively, with 11 bases between them. The CDR3 totals 11 residues. CDR3 in DNA: TGTGCCAGCCGCAGTTTGGGTGAGCAGTTCTTC. Its translation: CASRSLGEQFF.

CDR3 DNA: TGTGCCAGCAGTTACTCTTCCAGGGAAGGTATTCAGCCCCAGCATTTT. Its translation is CASSYSSREGIQPQHF. V and J are TRBV6-2 or TRBV6-3 and TRBJ1-5, with a weak D call TRBD1 (5 bases). Germline CDR1 MNHEY, CDR2 SVGEGT. V was trimmed by 0 bases and J by 6 bases, leaving 15 bases between them. The CDR3 is made up of 16 amino acids.

This clonotype has just a few counts. The V and J genes are TRBV5-5 and TRBJ2-1; D possibly corresponds to TRBD1 (5 bases). The germline gives CDR1 SGHKS, CDR2 YYEKEE (reference sequence). The CDR3 totals 14 residues. Trimming cost V 0 bases and J 6 bases, with 10 bases left between them. The CDR3 protein is CASSLVARGNEQFF. The CDR3, as DNA: TGTGCCAGCAGCTTGGTGGCTAGGGGCAATGAGCAGTTCTTC.

V usage is TRBV5-4 and J usage is TRBJ2-3; 9 positions match TRBD2. The V segment lost 0 bases and the J segment 3 bases; nucleotides outside the gene matches: 8. This CDR3 contains 17 residues. CDR1 and CDR2 from the germline V gene are SGHNT and YYREEE (reference sequence). The DNA for the CDR3 is TGTGCCAGCAGCTTGGGATTTAGCGGGAGTGTTACAGATACGCAGTATTTT. Translating gives CASSLGFSGSVTDTQYF.

This clonotype was picked up a small number of times. The gene calls are TRBV7-8 and TRBJ2-5; 8 nucleotides align to TRBD1. Trimming at V came to 4 bases and at J to 3 bases, leaving 1 base not matched to a gene. Germline CDR1 and CDR2: SGHVS and FQNEAQ. This CDR3 region has 13 residues. The CDR3, as DNA: TGTGCCAGCAGCTCAGGGGGCAAAGAGACCCAGTACTTC. Residues: CASSSGGKETQYF.